This T cell receptor beta chain stems from a study of blood T cell repertoires in COVID-19. For the study at large: COVID-19 samples collected from the United States, Italy and Spain covered acute and convalescent phases. The cDNA or gDNA used as material had been derived from T cells, B-cell-depleted T cells, or PBMCs.

Germline loops: CDR1 MNHEY, CDR2 SVGAGI. V shed 6 bases and J shed 6 bases, with 12 bases lying between them. The CDR3 is 12 amino acids. In the authors' workflow: By means of reference gene primer amplification, nucleated cell counts were estimated. Clones were read by immunoSEQ multiplex PCR, and TCRdb kept only the in-frame ones, dropping some. The DNA gave D and trimming, while V, J and clone size come from that table. The repertoire holds approximately 25,000 clones, with around 87% as singletons. The sample holds a few counts of this clone. The chain is built from TRBV6-5 and TRBJ2-7; D might be TRBD1 (6 bases). What was sequenced was peripheral blood. The TCR sequence derives from a woman aged 60-75 years with active COVID-19. The CDR3 DNA reads TGTGCCAGCAGGTCACAGGGATTCGAGCAGTACTTC. This sequence encodes CASRSQGFEQYF.